Described below is a single T cell receptor beta chain sequence and its context. What it binds is unknown. The study ran its PCR with 60 Vbeta and 13 Jbeta primers. Repertoires were generated with immunoSEQ multiplex PCR, while TCRdb's copy carries only in-frame clones and drops some. The sample totals about 120,000 clones. CDR3 length equals 15 residues. The junction had 7 bases not matched to a gene; V was cut back by 0 bases and J by 9 bases. Germline V gene lookup returns CDR1 SGHNT and CDR2 YYREEE (reference sequence). The data were taken from a study of cytomegalovirus exposure and HLA in healthy donors. Study-level findings and limits: Across donors, presence/absence analyses took sequencing depth to be roughly uniform. Follow-up analysis seemed to connect common viral pathogens with several of the most significant clusters identified. A later analysis showed HLA-associated TCR beta chains outstripping equally common others in clonal expansion. For most TCR beta V segments, an earlier analysis put the productive rate at about 87% or about 30% of the time.

This chain joins TRBV5-4 and TRBJ2-1, with 9 bases aligning to TRBD2. The material sequenced was PBMCs. The source is a man aged 18-30 years in good health and CMV-seronegative. CDR3 amino acids: CASSLERGGATEQFF. CDR3 nucleotide sequence: TGTGCCAGCAGCTTGGAGCGCGGGGGGGCCACTGAGCAGTTCTTC.